These T cell receptor beta chains were read from a single sample in a study of shared T cell receptors in the human thymus. The assay was immunoSEQ multiplex PCR, and TCRdb's table has in-frame clones only and misses some. The top ten hold roughly 0.021% of the sample, which has hundreds of thousands of clones, approximately 95% seen once. Sequences were obtained from thymocytes. The source is a human donor. CDR3s include the opening cysteine and the closing phenylalanine or tryptophan. A D gene is named only where the DNA matches it firmly. Some rows mark clone size as missing; the rest say once, few, many or name a class of expanded clone.

v_gene: TRBV15
j_gene: TRBJ2-1
abundance: -
d_gene: -
CDR3aa: CATSRVPSSYNEQFF
CDR3nt: TGTGCCACCAGCAGAGTTCCGAGCTCCTACAATGAGCAGTTCTTC

v_gene: TRBV5-6
j_gene: TRBJ2-7
abundance: -
d_gene: -
CDR3aa: CASSFGSRGEQYF
CDR3nt: TGTGCCAGCAGCTTTGGGTCGCGGGGCGAGCAGTACTTC

v_gene: TRBV29-1
j_gene: TRBJ2-3
abundance: -
d_gene: TRBD2
CDR3aa: CSVQRTSGTDTQYF
CDR3nt: TGCAGCGTTCAAAGGACTAGCGGCACAGATACGCAGTATTTT

v_gene: TRBV4-1
j_gene: TRBJ1-4
abundance: -
d_gene: -
CDR3aa: CASDGGLGASEKLFF
CDR3nt: TGCGCCAGCGACGGGGGCTTAGGGGCTAGTGAAAAACTGTTTTTT

v_gene: TRBV6-4
j_gene: TRBJ2-1
abundance: -
d_gene: -
CDR3aa: CASSEQAPINNEQFF
CDR3nt: TGTGCCAGCAGTGAACAGGCTCCCATCAACAATGAGCAGTTCTTC

v_gene: TRBV7-3
j_gene: TRBJ2-1
abundance: -
d_gene: TRBD2
CDR3aa: CASSAGTSSYNEQFF
CDR3nt: TGTGCCAGCAGCGCCGGGACTAGCTCCTACAATGAGCAGTTCTTC

v_gene: TRBV5-4
j_gene: TRBJ2-7
abundance: -
d_gene: TRBD2
CDR3aa: CASSLWDSGRALEQYF
CDR3nt: TGTGCCAGCAGCTTGTGGGATAGCGGGAGGGCTCTGGAGCAGTACTTC

v_gene: TRBV5-6
j_gene: TRBJ1-2
abundance: -
d_gene: -
CDR3aa: CASSFTGAHFYGYTF
CDR3nt: TGTGCCAGCAGCTTTACGGGGGCACACTTCTATGGCTACACCTTC

v_gene: TRBV28
j_gene: TRBJ2-1
abundance: once
d_gene: -
CDR3aa: CASSLGRPGGDEQFF
CDR3nt: TGTGCCAGCAGTTTGGGCCGGCCTGGCGGCGATGAGCAGTTCTTC

v_gene: TRBV20-1
j_gene: TRBJ2-1
abundance: once
d_gene: TRBD1
CDR3aa: CSARRGNEQFF
CDR3nt: TGCAGTGCCCGCAGGGGGAATGAGCAGTTCTTC

v_gene: TRBV18
j_gene: TRBJ1-1
abundance: -
d_gene: -
CDR3aa: CASSPLRALDTEAFF
CDR3nt: TGTGCCAGCTCACCCCTTCGCGCGCTAGACACTGAAGCTTTCTTT

v_gene: TRBV2
j_gene: TRBJ2-7
abundance: -
d_gene: TRBD2
CDR3aa: CASRLGTSGRARYEQYF
CDR3nt: TGTGCCAGCAGGCTCGGGACTAGCGGGAGGGCCCGCTACGAGCAGTACTTC

v_gene: TRBV29-1
j_gene: TRBJ1-2
abundance: -
d_gene: TRBD1
CDR3aa: CSVYGQDGRDYGYTF
CDR3nt: TGCAGCGTTTACGGACAGGATGGAAGAGACTATGGCTACACCTTC

v_gene: TRBV9
j_gene: TRBJ1-2
abundance: -
d_gene: -
CDR3aa: CASSVDGNYGYTF
CDR3nt: TGTGCCAGCAGCGTAGACGGGAACTATGGCTACACCTTC

v_gene: TRBV7-9
j_gene: TRBJ2-7
abundance: -
d_gene: TRBD2
CDR3aa: CASSPPDPLAGGCEQYF
CDR3nt: TGTGCCAGCAGCCCCCCCGACCCCCTAGCGGGAGGCTGCGAGCAGTACTTC

v_gene: TRBV5-4
j_gene: TRBJ2-7
abundance: once
d_gene: TRBD2
CDR3aa: CASSPSGTSGGSSYEQYF
CDR3nt: TGTGCCAGCAGCCCGTCCGGGACTAGCGGAGGTAGCTCCTACGAGCAGTACTTC

v_gene: TRBV28
j_gene: TRBJ2-7
abundance: -
d_gene: -
CDR3aa: CASSDTGTATYEQYF
CDR3nt: TGTGCCAGCAGTGACACCGGGACCGCTACCTACGAGCAGTACTTC

v_gene: TRBV27
j_gene: TRBJ2-7
abundance: -
d_gene: -
CDR3aa: CASSFGGRSSYEQYF
CDR3nt: TGTGCCAGCAGTTTTGGGGGTCGAAGCTCCTACGAGCAGTACTTC

v_gene: TRBV5-6
j_gene: TRBJ1-1
abundance: -
d_gene: -
CDR3aa: CASSFGTRRTEAFF
CDR3nt: TGTGCCAGCAGCTTCGGGACACGGCGAACTGAAGCTTTCTTT

v_gene: TRBV28
j_gene: TRBJ1-5
abundance: -
d_gene: TRBD1
CDR3aa: CASTLLGTGESYSNQPQHF
CDR3nt: TGTGCCAGCACCCTACTCGGGACAGGGGAATCCTATAGCAATCAGCCCCAGCATTTT

v_gene: TRBV6-4
j_gene: TRBJ2-1
abundance: -
d_gene: -
CDR3aa: CASSALPTEKVDEQFF
CDR3nt: TGTGCCAGCAGTGCCCTACCCACGGAGAAAGTCGATGAGCAGTTCTTC

v_gene: TRBV28
j_gene: TRBJ2-7
abundance: once
d_gene: TRBD1
CDR3aa: CASSPGTATYEQYF
CDR3nt: TGTGCCAGCAGTCCCGGGACAGCGACCTACGAGCAGTACTTC

v_gene: TRBV7-8
j_gene: TRBJ1-2
abundance: -
d_gene: -
CDR3aa: CASSYTAVVQKNYGYTF
CDR3nt: TGTGCCAGCAGCTATACCGCGGTTGTACAGAAGAACTATGGCTACACCTTC

v_gene: TRBV4-1
j_gene: TRBJ1-2
abundance: -
d_gene: -
CDR3aa: CASRQGPLWGYTF
CDR3nt: TGCGCCAGCAGGCAGGGCCCTCTCTGGGGCTACACCTTC

v_gene: TRBV6-1
j_gene: TRBJ2-7
abundance: once
d_gene: -
CDR3aa: CASSEAVSEQYF
CDR3nt: TGTGCCAGCAGTGAAGCAGTAAGCGAGCAGTACTTC

v_gene: TRBV28
j_gene: TRBJ2-5
abundance: -
d_gene: -
CDR3aa: CASSRYQETQYF
CDR3nt: TGTGCCAGCAGCAGGTACCAAGAGACCCAGTACTTC

v_gene: TRBV5-5
j_gene: TRBJ2-1
abundance: once
d_gene: TRBD2
CDR3aa: CASSLSGGRAKYNEQFF
CDR3nt: TGTGCCAGCAGCTTGAGCGGCGGGAGGGCCAAATACAATGAGCAGTTCTTC

v_gene: TRBV5-4
j_gene: TRBJ1-2
abundance: -
d_gene: -
CDR3aa: CASSSPKVPIGYTF
CDR3nt: TGTGCCAGCAGCTCGCCAAAAGTCCCTATCGGCTACACCTTC

v_gene: TRBV7-9
j_gene: TRBJ1-1
abundance: few
d_gene: TRBD1
CDR3aa: CASSLRTGGIEAFF
CDR3nt: TGTGCCAGCAGCCTAAGGACAGGGGGAATTGAAGCTTTCTTT

v_gene: TRBV25-1
j_gene: TRBJ2-4
abundance: -
d_gene: -
CDR3aa: CASTRQGLLAKNIQYF
CDR3nt: TGTGCCAGTACCCGACAGGGACTTCTGGCCAAAAACATTCAGTACTTC

v_gene: TRBV2
j_gene: TRBJ2-1
abundance: once
d_gene: -
CDR3aa: CASSEYKKRPLYNEQFF
CDR3nt: TGTGCCAGCAGTGAATATAAGAAGCGGCCCTTATACAATGAGCAGTTCTTC

v_gene: TRBV5-4
j_gene: TRBJ1-1
abundance: once
d_gene: -
CDR3aa: CASSIPLQGHMNTEAFF
CDR3nt: TGTGCCAGCAGCATCCCGCTTCAAGGACACATGAACACTGAAGCTTTCTTT

v_gene: TRBV28
j_gene: TRBJ1-4
abundance: -
d_gene: -
CDR3aa: CASSSGLGSGEKLFF
CDR3nt: TGTGCCAGCAGTAGTGGTTTGGGGTCGGGTGAAAAACTGTTTTTT

v_gene: TRBV11-2
j_gene: TRBJ2-1
abundance: -
d_gene: TRBD2
CDR3aa: CASSLVPGLAGGDNEQFF
CDR3nt: TGTGCCAGCAGCTTAGTCCCTGGGTTAGCGGGAGGGGACAATGAGCAGTTCTTC

v_gene: TRBV28
j_gene: TRBJ1-6
abundance: -
d_gene: -
CDR3aa: CASRVSRAESSPLHF
CDR3nt: TGTGCCAGCAGAGTTAGTCGGGCAGAGAGTTCACCCCTCCACTTT

v_gene: TRBV28
j_gene: TRBJ1-1
abundance: -
d_gene: -
CDR3aa: CASTLTGPASTEAFF
CDR3nt: TGTGCCAGCACCCTAACCGGCCCCGCGTCGACTGAAGCTTTCTTT

v_gene: TRBV19
j_gene: TRBJ2-7
abundance: -
d_gene: -
CDR3aa: CASSNRKGDEQYF
CDR3nt: TGTGCCAGTAGTAACAGAAAGGGGGACGAGCAGTACTTC

v_gene: TRBV9
j_gene: TRBJ2-1
abundance: -
d_gene: -
CDR3aa: CASSAPRRARNSYNEQFF
CDR3nt: TGTGCCAGCAGCGCCCCCAGAAGGGCGCGAAACTCCTACAATGAGCAGTTCTTC

v_gene: TRBV27
j_gene: TRBJ2-1
abundance: -
d_gene: -
CDR3aa: CASSPIGTGGGEQFF
CDR3nt: TGTGCCAGCAGCCCAATAGGGACTGGGGGCGGGGAGCAGTTCTTC

v_gene: TRBV27
j_gene: TRBJ1-5
abundance: -
d_gene: -
CDR3aa: CASSLPGNNQPQHF
CDR3nt: TGTGCCAGCAGTTTACCCGGGAACAATCAGCCCCAGCATTTT

v_gene: TRBV10-1
j_gene: TRBJ2-7
abundance: -
d_gene: -
CDR3aa: CASSDRRSVGEQYF
CDR3nt: TGCGCCAGCAGTGATCGGAGGTCTGTAGGTGAGCAGTACTTC

v_gene: TRBV9
j_gene: TRBJ2-7
abundance: -
d_gene: TRBD2
CDR3aa: CASSVDQTSAFSYEQYF
CDR3nt: TGTGCCAGCAGCGTAGACCAGACTAGCGCATTCTCCTACGAGCAGTACTTC

v_gene: TRBV7-9
j_gene: TRBJ2-1
abundance: -
d_gene: -
CDR3aa: CASSFRGQNNEQFF
CDR3nt: TGTGCCAGCAGCTTCAGGGGTCAAAACAATGAGCAGTTCTTC

v_gene: TRBV7-9
j_gene: TRBJ2-5
abundance: -
d_gene: TRBD2
CDR3aa: CASSTTSGETQYF
CDR3nt: TGTGCCAGCAGCACAACTAGCGGAGAGACCCAGTACTTC

v_gene: TRBV4-3
j_gene: TRBJ2-1
abundance: -
d_gene: -
CDR3aa: CASSQERRPQHEGRPNEQFF
CDR3nt: TGCGCCAGCAGCCAAGAACGGCGCCCGCAGCACGAAGGCAGACCCAATGAGCAGTTCTTC

v_gene: TRBV25-1
j_gene: TRBJ2-1
abundance: -
d_gene: -
CDR3aa: CASMGGAGYNEQFF
CDR3nt: TGTGCCAGCATGGGGGGGGCTGGTTACAATGAGCAGTTCTTC

v_gene: TRBV9
j_gene: TRBJ1-1
abundance: -
d_gene: -
CDR3aa: CASSVGWGTAGEAFF
CDR3nt: TGTGCCAGCAGCGTAGGCTGGGGGACGGCCGGTGAAGCTTTCTTT

v_gene: TRBV27
j_gene: TRBJ2-1
abundance: -
d_gene: TRBD2
CDR3aa: CASTNTSGKYNEQFF
CDR3nt: TGTGCCAGCACGAATACTAGCGGAAAGTACAATGAGCAGTTCTTC

v_gene: TRBV5-1
j_gene: TRBJ2-5
abundance: -
d_gene: TRBD2
CDR3aa: CASSQRGGLRETQYF
CDR3nt: TGCGCCAGCAGCCAGCGGGGGGGGCTTCGGGAGACCCAGTACTTC

v_gene: TRBV28
j_gene: TRBJ1-2
abundance: -
d_gene: -
CDR3aa: CASSSLPYGYTF
CDR3nt: TGTGCCAGCAGTTCCCTACCCTATGGCTACACCTTC